A single sample is the source of the 9 T cell receptor beta chains below, sequenced in a study of T cell repertoires in cytomegalovirus infection. MiXCR, applied by TCRdb to the reads, yields one record per CDR3 protein. The sample records fewer than 700,000 distinct CDR3 sequences, 20% to 30% being singletons. The sequenced sample was CD8+ T cells from PBMCs. Receptors were obtained from a human donor in good health (CMV status not recorded). Some clones in this sample may be carry-over from other donors' samples.

This chain joins TRBV19 and TRBJ2-1; D gene uncertain. The V gene lost 5 bases and the J gene lost 5 bases, with 10 bases spanning the gap. Germline CDR1 LNHDA, CDR2 SQIVND (reference sequence). The CDR3 is 13 residues long. The CDR3 nucleotides are TGTGCCAGTAGTGTCACAGCGAACAATGAGCAGTTCTTC. Protein: CASSVTANNEQFF.

The J gene is TRBJ1-2, the V gene TRBV20-1; D is ambiguous. V dropped 5 bases and J dropped 8 bases, with 18 bases sitting between them. The germline V gene encodes CDR1 DFQATT and CDR2 SNEGSKA (reference sequence). CDR3 length: 13 residues. CDR3 sequence reads: CSAPGILSWGYTF. The CDR3 region has the DNA TGCAGTGCTCCGGGAATCCTCTCCTGGGGCTACACCTTC.

The CDR3 nucleotides read TGTGCCAGCAGCGGAGGGGGCGAGAGGACCGGGGAGCTGTTTTTT. Translated: CASSGGGERTGELFF. The V call is TRBV5-6, the J call TRBJ2-2; weak D call: TRBD1 (7 bases). V dropped 4 bases and J dropped 5 bases, with 15 bases sitting between them. CDR1 and CDR2 (germline): SGHDT, YYEEEE. This CDR3 has 15 amino acids.

Only a few counts were recorded for this clonotype. The V call is TRBV6-2 or TRBV6-3, the J call TRBJ2-1; D not certain. The length of the CDR3 is 13 residues. Germline CDR1 is MNHEY and CDR2 is SVGEGT. The germline V and J ends were trimmed by 6 bases and 9 bases, with 15 bases remaining between them. CDR3: CASSPGRYTEQFF. The DNA for the CDR3 is TGTGCCAGCAGCCCCGGCCGGTATACTGAGCAGTTCTTC.

V and J are TRBV7-9 and TRBJ1-4, with D possibly being TRBD1 (6 bases). Per the germline V gene, CDR1 is SEHNR and CDR2 is FQNEAQ (reference sequence). V gave up 4 bases and J gave up 12 bases, with 21 bases separating them. The CDR3 length is 15 residues. For the CDR3, the DNA is TGTGCCAGCAGCTCACAAAGGGGGTCTGAGATGGAACTGTTTTTT. Protein sequence: CASSSQRGSEMELFF.

This clonotype showed up just a few times. The chain uses TRBV9 and TRBJ2-3; the D call may be TRBD1 or TRBD2 (6 bases each). From germline, CDR1 is SGDLS and CDR2 YYNGEE. V lost 3 bases to trimming and J lost 4 bases, with 9 bases between them. The CDR3 totals 13 residues. The CDR3 DNA is TGTGCCAGCAGCGGGGGGGCCGCAGATACGCAGTATTTT. Amino acid sequence: CASSGGAADTQYF.

This clonotype has only a few counts. The chain couples TRBV7-9 to TRBJ2-5, with unresolved D. This CDR3 region has 14 residues. Trimming cost V 2 bases and J 0 bases, with 7 bases left between them. Germline lookup yields CDR1 SEHNR and CDR2 FQNEAQ (reference sequence). The CDR3 sequence: CASSLLPDQETQYF. The DNA for the CDR3 is TGTGCCAGCAGCTTACTGCCTGACCAAGAGACCCAGTACTTC.

This clonotype was seen only a few times. This chain connects TRBV2 to TRBJ2-7, with TRBD1 matching over 8 bases. Germline values: CDR1 SNHLY, CDR2 FYNNEI. V trimming: 5 bases; J trimming: 0 bases; junction bases outside the gene matches: 12. The CDR3 spans 17 residues. This CDR3 is CASSPPGQALFSYEQYF. CDR3 DNA: TGTGCCAGCAGTCCACCGGGACAGGCCCTGTTCTCCTACGAGCAGTACTTC.

V is TRBV27 and J is TRBJ2-7, with D tentatively TRBD2 (6 bases). The germline V gene encodes CDR1 MNHEY and CDR2 SMNVEV (reference sequence). The CDR3 length is 13 residues. The V and J ends lost 5 bases and 5 bases respectively, with 13 bases between them. The CDR3, as DNA: TGTGCCAGCAGTCGCCGACGGAGGGACGAGCAGTACTTC. This translates into CASSRRRRDEQYF.